Shown below are 29 T cell receptor beta chains from a single sample sequenced in a study of T cells expressing NK-cell markers. TCRdb re-analyzed the 5' RACE reads; it lists each CDR3 protein once, without DNA. Found here are fewer than 400,000 distinct CDR3 sequences; the top ten clones hold roughly 5.2%. The sample taken for sequencing was blood T cells: a sorted CD56 or NKG2C T cell subset, CD4+ or CD8+ T cells, or bulk PBMC T cells (not recorded which). All receptors derive from a man between 18 and 69 years old in good health.

The chain combines TRBV18 with TRBJ2-3; TCRdb names TRBD1, which stays unverified in the absence of DNA. The CDR3 sequence is 16 residues long. Germline CDR1 and CDR2: KGHSH and LQKENI. This CDR3 is CASSPPDRGFTDTQYF.

The chain recombines TRBV4-1 with TRBJ2-3; TCRdb lists TRBD1, though no DNA is available to test this call. Germline V gene sequence: CDR1 MGHRA, CDR2 YSYEKL. The CDR3 length is 15 residues. CDR3 sequence: CASSQDDRGRDTQYF.

V usage is TRBV2 and J usage is TRBJ1-1; without DNA, the TCRdb call of TRBD1 cannot be checked. In germline, CDR1 is SNHLY, CDR2 FYNNEI. The CDR3 runs 13 residues. The CDR3 reads CASSTTANTEAFF.

V is TRBV6-1 and J is TRBJ1-1; as DNA is missing, the TRBD1 call by TCRdb cannot be tested. The CDR3 contains 15 residues. CDR1 and CDR2 from the germline V gene are MNHNS and SASEGT. The CDR3 is CASIQGEPGSTEAFF.

The CDR3 sequence: CASRSRDTSYGYTF. The chain joins TRBV6-1 to TRBJ1-2; the TCRdb call, TRBD1, lacks DNA for checking. Germline CDR1 MNHNS, CDR2 SASEGT. The CDR3 totals 14 residues.

This chain joins TRBV7-3 and TRBJ2-5. The CDR3 covers 14 residues. The germline V gene has CDR1 SGHTA and CDR2 FQGTGA. CDR3 protein: CASSNGRNQETQYF.

V gene TRBV6-1 combines with J gene TRBJ2-2. CDR3 length equals 14 residues. Per the germline V gene, CDR1 is MNHNS and CDR2 is SASEGT. The chain's CDR3 is CASSEGWGAGELFF.

The chain is built from TRBV12-3 or TRBV12-4 and TRBJ2-1; TCRdb lists TRBD1, though no DNA is available to test this call. The CDR3 sequence is 15 residues long. This CDR3 is CASSIDRGAQNEQFF.

The rearrangement uses TRBV6-1 and TRBJ2-7; there is no DNA to check the TCRdb D call of TRBD1. The length of the CDR3 is 15 residues. The germline V gene encodes CDR1 MNHNS and CDR2 SASEGT. The CDR3: CASSVGAGGSYEQYF.

This chain uses TRBV20-1 with TRBJ2-2; the D call of TRBD1 rests on TCRdb alone, since no DNA is present to check it. The CDR3 contains 16 residues. CDR1 DFQATT and CDR2 SNEGSKA come from the germline V gene (reference sequence). The CDR3 here is CSAPQRQGANTGELFF.

The gene calls are TRBV5-5 and TRBJ1-2. The CDR3 contains 15 residues. Germline CDR1 and CDR2: SGHKS and YYEKEE (reference sequence). The CDR3 sequence: CASSFGVLVENGYTF.

This chain links TRBV27 with TRBJ2-5; TCRdb returns TRBD2, unconfirmable since there is no DNA. The CDR3 loop spans 16 amino acids. Per germline, CDR1 MNHEY and CDR2 SMNVEV (reference sequence). The CDR3 reads CASSPHTGGLAETQYF.

V is TRBV2 and J is TRBJ1-1; TCRdb lists TRBD1, though no DNA is available to test this call. This CDR3 region has 15 residues. The germline V gene encodes CDR1 SNHLY and CDR2 FYNNEI. CDR3 sequence: CASTEQGRMNTEAFF. The complete variable domain, with remaining parts taken from reference TRBV2 and TRBJ1-1, reads EPEVTQTPSHQVTQMGQEVILRCVPISNHLYFYWYRQILGQKVEFLVSFYNNEISEKSEIFDDQFSVERPDGSNFTLKIRSTKLEDSAMYFCASTEQGRMNTEAFFGQGTRLTVV.

The chain employs TRBV11-2 and TRBJ2-5; TCRdb lists TRBD2, though no DNA is available to test this call. The CDR3 covers 14 residues. CDR1 SGHAT and CDR2 FQNNGV come from the germline V gene. The CDR3 loop reads CASSLGPMRETQYF. The full variable domain, in which reference TRBV11-2 and TRBJ2-5 provide the parts outside the CDR3, is EAGVAQSPRYKIIEKRQSVAFWCNPISGHATLYWYQQILGQGPKLLIQFQNNGVVDDSQLPKDRFSAERLKGVDSTLKIQPAKLEDSAVYLCASSLGPMRETQYFGPGTRLLVL.

V and J are TRBV18 and TRBJ2-2. CDR1 KGHSH and CDR2 LQKENI come from the germline V gene. The CDR3 is 16 residues long. Here the CDR3 reads CASSPPWLTNTGELFF.

The chain has TRBV19 and TRBJ2-3; TCRdb returns TRBD1, unconfirmable since there is no DNA. Per germline, CDR1 LNHDA and CDR2 SQIVND (reference sequence). The length of the CDR3 is 16 residues. The CDR3 region is CASRKQVAFTTDTQYF.

This chain joins TRBV5-1 and TRBJ2-5; checking the TCRdb D call of TRBD2 is not possible without DNA. Per germline, CDR1 SGHRS and CDR2 YFSETQ. This CDR3 is 17 amino acids long. Here the CDR3 reads CASNPGLAGGPPETQYF.

The V and J genes are TRBV5-8 and TRBJ2-5; the D call from TCRdb, TRBD1, cannot be confirmed without DNA. The CDR3 consists of 16 residues. Germline V gene sequence: CDR1 SGHTS, CDR2 YDEGEE. Here the CDR3 reads CASSSGTGVYQETQYF.

CDR3 in amino acids: CSVEGRLPTEAFF. The chain combines TRBV29-1 with TRBJ1-1. The CDR3 has 13 amino acids. Germline-derived CDR1 and CDR2 are SQVTM and ANQGSEA.

The V and J genes are TRBV7-9 and TRBJ2-5; TCRdb indicates TRBD1, and absent DNA this call remains unverified. This CDR3 contains 15 residues. Germline V gene lookup returns CDR1 SEHNR and CDR2 FQNEAQ (reference sequence). The CDR3 sequence: CASSLLSVTEETQYF.

The chain joins TRBV12-3 or TRBV12-4 to TRBJ1-3; no DNA is available, so the TRBD1 call from TCRdb remains unchecked. CDR3 length: 15 residues. CDR3 region: CASSFDRGRGNTIYF.

The V and J genes are TRBV3-1 and TRBJ2-1; TCRdb proposes TRBD2, but this gene call is untestable without DNA. Germline CDR1 LGHDT, CDR2 YNNKEL (reference sequence). The CDR3 loop spans 17 amino acids. CDR3 region: CASSPNTASGVYNEQFF.

This rearrangement joins TRBV7-2 to TRBJ2-4; TCRdb outputs TRBD1, but without DNA this stays unchecked. CDR3 length: 15 amino acids. Per the germline V gene, CDR1 is SGHTA and CDR2 is FQGNSA. CDR3 region: CASSADRAAKNIQYF.

The chain links TRBV3-1 to TRBJ1-1; TCRdb's assignment of TRBD1 cannot be checked, as there is no DNA. The germline V gene encodes CDR1 LGHDT and CDR2 YNNKEL (reference sequence). This CDR3 is built from 13 residues. This CDR3 reads CASSYREVAEAFF.

The rearrangement uses TRBV20-1 and TRBJ2-7; TCRdb designates TRBD1, a call that cannot be tested without DNA. This CDR3 has 15 residues. CDR1 is DFQATT and CDR2 is SNEGSKA in the germline V gene (reference sequence). The CDR3 loop reads CSAREQGLGSYEQYF.

This chain's CDR3 is CASSPPGTSGGKQYF. The rearrangement uses TRBV12-3 or TRBV12-4 and TRBJ2-7; the D call from TCRdb, TRBD2, cannot be confirmed without DNA. This CDR3 spans 15 amino acids.

The chain joins TRBV12-3 or TRBV12-4 to TRBJ1-5; the D gene TCRdb calls, TRBD1, cannot be checked with no DNA. The CDR3 contains 13 residues. CDR3 in amino acids: CASSTNSGPAQHF.

The chain carries TRBV20-1 and TRBJ2-1. Germline lookup yields CDR1 DFQATT and CDR2 SNEGSKA (reference sequence). The CDR3 sequence is 14 residues long. The CDR3 here is CSARSGFLYNEQFF.

V and J are TRBV28 and TRBJ1-1; TCRdb gives TRBD1 as the D gene, but with no DNA this cannot be confirmed. The CDR3 consists of 12 residues. Germline CDR1 MDHEN, CDR2 SYDVKM. CDR3 region: CASSQWTAEAFF.